These 29 T cell receptor beta chains were all obtained from the same sample, sequenced in a study of T-cell reconstitution after alpha-beta-depleted transplantation in children. Unique molecular identifiers were built into the TCRbeta library. TCRdb processed the PCR reads anew with MiXCR; each CDR3 protein has one entry. This sample has around 100,000 distinct CDR3 sequences, with around a tenth found just once. The sequencing used PBMCs, collected before TCRalphabeta/CD19-depleted stem cell transplant. The receptors originated from a boy aged 2 to 10 with acute lymphoblastic leukemia, due to receive a stem cell transplant.

This clonotype was seen ten or more times. CDR3 region: CASSTTGVEQFF. CDR3 nucleotides: TGTGCCAGCAGCACGACAGGGGTTGAGCAGTTCTTC. The J gene is TRBJ2-1, the V gene TRBV7-8, with 8 bases fitting TRBD1. V lost 5 bases to trimming and J lost 9 bases; unmatched junction nucleotides: 3. This CDR3 region has 12 residues. The germline V gene encodes CDR1 SGHVS and CDR2 FQNEAQ.

This clonotype has more than one count but fewer than ten. The genes are TRBV20-1 and TRBJ2-5; the D gene is possibly TRBD1 (6 bases). The CDR3 is 11 amino acids. Germline CDR1 and CDR2: DFQATT and SNEGSKA (reference sequence). Trimming shortened V by 7 bases and J by 5 bases, and 11 bases separated the two germline ends. The CDR3 loop is CSVTGPETQYF. The DNA for the CDR3 is TGCAGTGTTACAGGGCCCGAGACCCAGTACTTC.

This clonotype was seen a handful of times. The rearrangement links TRBV28 to TRBJ1-2, with D unresolved. Germline V gene lookup returns CDR1 MDHEN and CDR2 SYDVKM. The CDR3 length is 14 residues. Trimming took off 5 bases at V and 2 bases at J, with 12 bases between the two ends. Here the CDR3 reads CASSTSWRNYGYTF. The DNA of the CDR3 is TGTGCCAGCAGTACCTCTTGGAGGAACTATGGCTACACCTTC.

This clonotype has at least ten counts. The chain joins TRBV6-5 to TRBJ1-2, with a possible D match to TRBD1 (5 bases). V lost 2 bases, J lost 6 bases, and 16 bases lay in between. CDR1 MNHEY and CDR2 SVGAGI come from the germline V gene. CDR3 size: 15 residues. The CDR3, as DNA: TGTGCCAGCAGTTACACACTTCCCCAGGGAAATGGCTACACCTTC. Its translation: CASSYTLPQGNGYTF.

This clonotype was counted once. The chain joins TRBV7-8 to TRBJ2-2; D perhaps matches TRBD1 (6 bases). Germline V gene data show CDR1 as SGHVS and CDR2 as FQNEAQ. The CDR3 consists of 15 residues. V was trimmed by 5 bases and J by 0 bases, leaving 10 bases between them. Written as DNA, the CDR3 is TGTGCCAGCAGCCGACAGGACCCGAACACCGGGGAGCTGTTTTTT. Amino acid sequence: CASSRQDPNTGELFF.

Many counts were recorded for this clonotype. The genes are TRBV12-3 or TRBV12-4 and TRBJ2-2; perhaps TRBD1 as D (7 bases). The CDR3 runs 14 residues. Trimming shortened V by 4 bases and J by 4 bases, and 10 bases separated the two germline ends. The CDR3 nucleotides are TGTGCCAGCAGTTATCAGGGGGGCACCGGGGAGCTGTTTTTT. Translated: CASSYQGGTGELFF.

This clonotype was detected many times. Here the CDR3 reads CASRESGSSDEQYF. The CDR3 DNA sequence: TGTGCCAGCAGAGAAAGCGGGAGCTCGGACGAGCAGTACTTC. The chain joins TRBV7-9 to TRBJ2-7, with 8 bases matching TRBD2. Trimming took 6 bases from V and 5 from J; bases not matched to a gene: 9. The length of the CDR3 is 14 residues. Germline values: CDR1 SEHNR, CDR2 FQNEAQ (reference sequence).

There are a few counts of this clonotype. The chain employs TRBV7-9 and TRBJ2-1; D is uncertain. CDR1 is SEHNR, CDR2 FQNEAQ, per germline (reference sequence). CDR3 length: 15 amino acids. V lost 2 bases, J lost 7 bases, and 15 bases lay in between. This CDR3 is CASSLRSTATNEQFF. The CDR3, as DNA: TGTGCCAGCAGCTTACGATCCACTGCAACTAATGAGCAGTTCTTC.

This chain joins TRBV10-3 and TRBJ1-1; perhaps TRBD1 as D (6 bases). V dropped 6 bases and J dropped 4 bases, with 15 bases sitting between them. From germline, CDR1 is ENHRY and CDR2 SYGVKD. The CDR3 loop spans 14 amino acids. CDR3 sequence reads: CAIRKQGGGTEAFF. Here the CDR3 DNA reads TGTGCCATCAGAAAACAGGGAGGGGGCACTGAAGCTTTCTTT.

The rearrangement uses TRBV3-1 and TRBJ2-5; D ambiguous. The germline gives CDR1 LGHDT, CDR2 YNNKEL (reference sequence). V lost 1 base and J 4 bases, leaving 4 bases between the germline ends. The CDR3 is 12 amino acids. The CDR3 DNA reads as TGTGCCAGCAGCCAAGTCAGAGAGACCCAGTACTTC. Protein sequence: CASSQVRETQYF.

This clonotype has a count of ten or more. This chain links TRBV5-1 with TRBJ2-1; TRBD1 agrees at 8 bases. With 0 bases clipped from V and 7 bases from J, the junction kept 15 bases outside the gene matches. The CDR3 spans 18 residues. Looked up from germline, CDR1 is SGHRS and CDR2 is YFSETQ. The CDR3 bases are TGCGCCAGCAGCTTGGACTGGCGTTCGGACAGGGAGTGGAATGAGCAGTTCTTC. It specifies CASSLDWRSDREWNEQFF. Together with reference TRBV5-1 and TRBJ2-1, the CDR3 gives the full variable domain: KAGVTQTPRYLIKTRGQQVTLSCSPISGHRSVSWYQQTPGQGLQFLFEYFSETQRNKGNFPGRFSGRQFSNSRSEMNVSTLELGDSALYLCASSLDWRSDREWNEQFFGPGTRLTVL.

The J gene is TRBJ2-7, the V gene TRBV12-3 or TRBV12-4; perhaps TRBD1 as D (6 bases). V gave up 5 bases and J gave up 3 bases, with 11 bases separating them. The CDR3 length is 13 residues. The CDR3 loop is CASSNRVDYEQYF. The CDR3 DNA follows: TGTGCCAGCAGTAACAGGGTAGACTACGAGCAGTACTTC.

This rearrangement joins TRBV20-1 to TRBJ2-1; TRBD2 matches at 13 bases. Germline lookup yields CDR1 DFQATT and CDR2 SNEGSKA (reference sequence). J lost 7 bases, V lost 6 bases, and 12 bases had no gene match. This CDR3 is 16 amino acids long. CDR3 sequence reads: CSAWAPGLAGRNEQFF. CDR3 nucleotides: TGCAGTGCATGGGCTCCGGGACTAGCGGGAAGGAATGAGCAGTTCTTC.

This clonotype was seen more than once but under ten times. The rearrangement joins TRBV6-4 to TRBJ1-1, with D maybe TRBD1 (5 bases). Germline V lookup: CDR1 MRHNA, CDR2 SNTAGT. The CDR3 is made up of 16 amino acids. The V end lost 6 bases, the J end lost 2 bases, and 19 bases lay between the germline ends. The CDR3 nucleotides read TGTGCCAGCAGGGCCAGTCCGGGGGGGGGTAACACTGAAGCTTTCTTT. As protein: CASRASPGGGNTEAFF.

This rearrangement joins TRBV10-3 to TRBJ2-7; unclear D gene. V was cut by 0 bases and J by 3 bases, with 6 bases left in between. The CDR3 covers 13 residues. Germline V gene data show CDR1 as ENHRY and CDR2 as SYGVKD. CDR3 residues: CAISESRYYEQYF. The DNA of the CDR3 is TGTGCCATCAGTGAGTCGAGGTACTACGAGCAGTACTTC.

The chain links TRBV5-6 to TRBJ2-1; D may be TRBD1 (6 bases). The CDR3 is made up of 17 amino acids. Germline V gene lookup returns CDR1 SGHDT and CDR2 YYEEEE. Trimming stripped 1 base from V and 7 bases from J, with 21 bases between. In DNA, the CDR3 is TGTGCCAGCAGCTTGATACAGGGAATAAACTGGGGAAATGAGCAGTTCTTC. This codes for CASSLIQGINWGNEQFF.

This chain uses TRBV20-1 with TRBJ1-2; tentatively, D is TRBD1 (6 bases). Germline V CDR1 and CDR2: DFQATT, SNEGSKA (reference sequence). V was shortened by 0 bases and J by 0 bases, with 11 bases between the two germline ends. This CDR3 region has 15 residues. The CDR3 sequence: CSARDRQVANYGYTF. The CDR3 bases are TGCAGTGCTAGAGATAGACAGGTTGCTAACTATGGCTACACCTTC.

This clonotype occurred many times. This chain links TRBV12-3 or TRBV12-4 with TRBJ2-2; 13 nucleotides line up with TRBD2. This CDR3 has 17 amino acids. V gave up 5 bases and J gave up 6 bases; unmatched junction bases: 9. This CDR3 is CASSLPGLAGEPGELFF. The CDR3 DNA sequence: TGTGCCAGCAGTCTACCCGGACTAGCGGGAGAGCCCGGGGAGCTGTTTTTT.

This clonotype was seen repeatedly, ten times or more. V usage is TRBV11-2 and J usage is TRBJ2-5; TRBD2 agrees at 10 bases. The CDR3 is 16 amino acids. Trimming removed 0 bases from V and 4 bases from J; junction bases left unmatched: 5. Germline CDR1 reads SGHAT; CDR2 reads FQNNGV. The CDR3 coding sequence is TGTGCCAGCAGCTTAGAGGCTAGCGGGAGAAGAGAGACCCAGTACTTC. This sequence encodes CASSLEASGRRETQYF.

This chain uses TRBV20-1 with TRBJ1-2; D perhaps matches TRBD1 (6 bases). Germline V gene sequence: CDR1 DFQATT, CDR2 SNEGSKA (reference sequence). V lost 2 bases to trimming and J lost 0 bases, with 13 bases between them. This CDR3 has 15 amino acids. CDR3 coding DNA: TGCAGTGCTAGACCCACCGGGACACCTAACTATGGCTACACCTTC. It translates to CSARPTGTPNYGYTF.

The V call is TRBV5-6, the J call TRBJ1-4, with 8 bases fitting TRBD1. CDR3 length: 15 amino acids. V dropped 4 bases and J dropped 4; count of bases not matched to a gene: 6. Germline V CDR1 and CDR2: SGHDT, YYEEEE. This CDR3 reads CASSGRGRNNEKLFF. The DNA for the CDR3 is TGTGCCAGCAGCGGCAGGGGGCGTAATAATGAAAAACTGTTTTTT. The full variable domain, in which reference TRBV5-6 and TRBJ1-4 provide the parts outside the CDR3, is DAGVTQSPTHLIKTRGQQVTLRCSPKSGHDTVSWYQQALGQGPQFIFQYYEEEERQRGNFPDRFSGHQFPNYSSELNVNALLLGDSALYLCASSGRGRNNEKLFFGSGTQLSVL.

This clonotype was observed a handful of times. The V gene is TRBV20-1, the J gene TRBJ2-7; D not certain. V was cut by 5 bases and J by 6 bases, with 11 bases left in between. Germline V gives CDR1 DFQATT, CDR2 SNEGSKA (reference sequence). The CDR3 is made up of 11 amino acids. CDR3 in amino acids: CSAYYRSEQYF. DNA of the CDR3: TGCAGTGCTTATTATAGATCCGAGCAGTACTTC.

This clonotype was counted ten times or more. The chain carries TRBV5-1 and TRBJ1-6, with 7 bases matching TRBD1. Germline lookup yields CDR1 SGHRS and CDR2 YFSETQ. The J segment lost 5 bases and the V segment lost 6 bases, leaving 5 bases of the junction unmatched. This CDR3 is built from 14 residues. This CDR3 is CASTPDRNNSPLHF. The CDR3 bases are TGCGCCAGCACACCGGACAGGAATAATTCACCCCTCCACTTT.

The genes are TRBV20-1 and TRBJ2-5, with D perhaps assigned TRBD1 or TRBD2 (5 bases each). Germline V gives CDR1 DFQATT, CDR2 SNEGSKA (reference sequence). The length of the CDR3 is 12 residues. Between the trimmed V and J ends, which lost 5 bases and 2 bases, there was a span of 9 bases. For the CDR3, the DNA is TGCAGTGCTGGTTGGGGGCAAGAGACCCAGTACTTC. This encodes CSAGWGQETQYF.

This chain joins TRBV4-1 and TRBJ1-1; 9 bases match TRBD1. This CDR3 has 16 residues. Trimming removed 2 bases from V and 5 bases from J; junction bases left unmatched: 9. The germline V gene encodes CDR1 MGHRA and CDR2 YSYEKL. CDR3 sequence reads: CASSQTPDRGRTEAFF. The CDR3 nucleotides are TGCGCCAGCAGCCAAACTCCCGACAGGGGGAGAACTGAAGCTTTCTTT.

The table lists this clonotype with a few counts. The chain combines TRBV29-1 with TRBJ2-3, with D maybe TRBD1 (6 bases). Germline V gives CDR1 SQVTM, CDR2 ANQGSEA. CDR3 length equals 13 residues. The V end was cut by 5 bases, the J end by 5 bases, with 14 bases between. The CDR3 protein is CSVRTASGDTQYF. The CDR3 bases are TGCAGCGTTCGGACAGCGTCCGGAGATACGCAGTATTTT.

This clonotype was counted a single time. This sequence may be a read error, since a much larger clone differs from it by one base. J is TRBJ2-2 and V is TRBV12-3 or TRBV12-4; no clear D gene. The CDR3 is 14 residues long. The CDR3 reads CTSSLSQSTGELFF. The CDR3 region has the DNA TGTACCAGCAGTTTGTCACAGTCAACCGGGGAGCTGTTTTTT.

This clonotype came up a few times. This chain links TRBV7-2 with TRBJ2-1; possible D gene TRBD1, 8 bases. Trimming took 5 bases from V and 3 from J, leaving 17 bases between them. The CDR3 is made up of 16 amino acids. Looked up from germline, CDR1 is SGHTA and CDR2 is FQGNSA. The CDR3 protein is CASSTGGGDYYNEQFF. In DNA, the CDR3 is TGTGCCAGCAGCACAGGGGGGGGGGACTACTACAATGAGCAGTTCTTC.

This clonotype appeared many times. The chain carries TRBV5-1 and TRBJ2-2; 7 nucleotides line up with TRBD2. The CDR3 consists of 17 residues. Germline lookup yields CDR1 SGHRS and CDR2 YFSETQ. The ends lost 4 bases at V and 3 bases at J; junction bases unmatched: 12. CDR3 nucleotides: TGCGCCAGCAGCCCCCGGTGGGCTAGCGGTTACACCGGGGAGCTGTTTTTT. Protein product: CASSPRWASGYTGELFF.